A selection of T cell receptor beta chains follows, all from one sample in a study of shared clonotypes between healthy human individuals. TCRdb's table, derived via immunoSEQ multiplex PCR, lists solely in-frame clones and lacks some. The table has 2 million to 2.5 million clones, 90% to 95% seen once. Input material: naive CD4+ T cells sorted from blood. The receptors originated from a man aged 18 to 30 in good health. Both conserved end residues are part of each CDR3. Fields, in order: D gene, V gene, J gene, clone size, CDR3 DNA, CDR3 protein. A D gene is named only where the DNA matches it firmly. Size is omitted from some rows. Given values are once, few, many or a class for expanded clones.

TRBD1	TRBV18	TRBJ2-5	-	TGTGCCAGCTCACCTCCTGGACAGGGAGAGGAGACCCAGTACTTC	CASSPPGQGEETQYF
-	TRBV6-5	TRBJ1-5	-	TGTGCCAGCAGCAGCAGAGCAGATAGCAATCAGCCCCAGCATTTT	CASSSRADSNQPQHF
-	TRBV5-6	TRBJ1-1	-	TGTGCCAGCAGCTTGTTGGCACAGGGAGGGGTTCCGACTGAAGCTTTCTTT	CASSLLAQGGVPTEAFF
-	TRBV7-2	TRBJ2-7	-	TGTGCCAGCAGCTTAGAGGGTGGGAAATACGAGCAGTACTTC	CASSLEGGKYEQYF
-	TRBV7-9	TRBJ2-3	-	TGTGCCAGCAGCTTAGCGGGAGTCGGGGCAGATACGCAGTATTTT	CASSLAGVGADTQYF
TRBD1	TRBV5-1	TRBJ2-1	-	TGCGCCAGCAGCTTGGAAGGGACAGACTACAATGAGCAGTTCTTC	CASSLEGTDYNEQFF
-	TRBV2	TRBJ1-5	-	TGTGCCAGCAGTGATAGGGCCCTCTCGAATCAGCCCCAGCATTTT	CASSDRALSNQPQHF
TRBD2	TRBV6-6	TRBJ2-1	-	TGTGCCAGCAGCTTTCTAGCGGGGGACAATGAGCAGTTCTTC	CASSFLAGDNEQFF
TRBD1	TRBV5-6	TRBJ1-2	once	TGTGCCAGCAGCTCGGACAGGGGCAACTATGGCTACACCTTC	CASSSDRGNYGYTF
TRBD1	TRBV6-5	TRBJ1-1	-	TGTGCCAGCAGTCAACAGGGGAAATTATCCACTGAAGCTTTCTTT	CASSQQGKLSTEAFF
TRBD1	TRBV19	TRBJ1-2	few	TGTGCCAGTAGTACGGGACAGGTTTTTACCTATGGCTACACCTTC	CASSTGQVFTYGYTF
-	TRBV30	TRBJ2-5	-	TGTGCCTGGAGTGAGCTAGTTGAGACCCAGTACTTC	CAWSELVETQYF
TRBD1	TRBV30	TRBJ2-7	-	TGTGCCTGGAACCGTCTCCTAGGACAGGGGTCAAACTACGAGCAGTACTTC	CAWNRLLGQGSNYEQYF
TRBD2	TRBV7-2	TRBJ2-7	-	TGTGCCAGCAGCTTATCAGTAGCGGGAAGGGCCGAGCAGTACTTC	CASSLSVAGRAEQYF
TRBD1	TRBV7-2	TRBJ1-2	-	TGTGCCAGCAGCTTAGGGACGGACAGGGGGCATAGTGGCTACACCTTC	CASSLGTDRGHSGYTF
-	TRBV28	TRBJ1-1	once	TGTGCCAGCAGTCCCGGGATAACGAACACTGAAGCTTTCTTT	CASSPGITNTEAFF
TRBD1	TRBV7-2	TRBJ1-2	-	TGTGCCAGCAGCTCCGGACAGGGAGCCTATGGCTACACCTTC	CASSSGQGAYGYTF
-	TRBV27	TRBJ1-2	-	TGTGCCAGCAGTCCGGACGGATCATCCTATGGCTACACCTTC	CASSPDGSSYGYTF
TRBD2	TRBV5-1	TRBJ2-5	-	TGCGCCAGCAGCTCCGGGACTAGCGGGGGGCTTAAACAAGAGACCCAGTACTTC	CASSSGTSGGLKQETQYF
TRBD2	TRBV4-1	TRBJ2-1	-	TGCGCCAGCAGCCATAGCGGGAGTGACAATGAGCAGTTCTTC	CASSHSGSDNEQFF
TRBD1	TRBV10-3	TRBJ2-7	-	TGTGCCATCAGTGAGTCCACAGGGGGGTACGAGCAGTACTTC	CAISESTGGYEQYF
-	TRBV6-6	TRBJ1-1	-	TGTGCCAGCAGATACAGGGAGGGAGTGAACACTGAAGCTTTCTTT	CASRYREGVNTEAFF
TRBD1	TRBV28	TRBJ2-7	-	TGTGCCAGCTTCGGAGGACAGGGGAGGTTTAACGAGCAGTACTTC	CASFGGQGRFNEQYF
-	TRBV30	TRBJ2-7	-	TGTGCCTGGAAATGGGGCATCGGAGGCAACGAGCAGTACTTC	CAWKWGIGGNEQYF
TRBD1	TRBV6-6	TRBJ2-7	-	TGTGCCAGCACCCATGGACAGGGGGTCTACGAGCAGTACTTC	CASTHGQGVYEQYF
-	TRBV7-2	TRBJ1-5	-	TGTGCCAGCAGCTTAAACGGGGGTCAGGGTCGGCAGCCCCAGCATTTT	CASSLNGGQGRQPQHF
TRBD1	TRBV4-2	TRBJ2-3	-	TGTGCCAGCAGCCAACCGGGACAGGGAACAGATACGCAGTATTTT	CASSQPGQGTDTQYF
-	TRBV7-2	TRBJ2-5	-	TGTGCCAGCAGATTAGGGGTTGGAGAGACCCAGTACTTC	CASRLGVGETQYF
-	TRBV2	TRBJ2-1	-	TGTGCCAGCAGGCGGGACACCCACTCCTACAATGAGCAGTTCTTC	CASRRDTHSYNEQFF